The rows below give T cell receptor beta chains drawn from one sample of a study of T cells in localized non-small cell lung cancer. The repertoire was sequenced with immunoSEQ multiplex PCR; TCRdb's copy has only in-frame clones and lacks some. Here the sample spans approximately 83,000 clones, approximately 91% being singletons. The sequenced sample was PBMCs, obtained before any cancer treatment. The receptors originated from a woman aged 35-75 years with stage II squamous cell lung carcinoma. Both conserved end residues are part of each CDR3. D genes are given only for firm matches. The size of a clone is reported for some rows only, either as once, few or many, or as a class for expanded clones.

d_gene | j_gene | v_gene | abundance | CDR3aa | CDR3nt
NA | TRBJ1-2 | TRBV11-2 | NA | CASSPRDGRYGYTF | TGTGCCAGCAGCCCCAGGGACGGCCGCTATGGCTACACCTTC
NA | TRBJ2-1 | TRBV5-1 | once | CASSLAGDLYNEQFF | TGCGCCAGCAGCTTGGCTGGGGATTTATACAATGAGCAGTTCTTC
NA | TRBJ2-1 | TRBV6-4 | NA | CASSETKSNEQFF | TGTGCCAGCAGTGAAACGAAAAGCAATGAGCAGTTCTTC
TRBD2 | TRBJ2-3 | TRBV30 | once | CAGTSGASTDTQYF | TGTGCGGGGACTAGCGGGGCTAGCACAGATACGCAGTATTTT
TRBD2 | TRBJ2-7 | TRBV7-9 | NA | CASSLKAGAPHEQYF | TGTGCCAGCAGCTTAAAAGCGGGAGCTCCCCACGAGCAGTACTTC
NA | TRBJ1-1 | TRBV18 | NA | CASALGANTEAFF | TGTGCCAGCGCCCTCGGAGCAAACACTGAAGCTTTCTTT
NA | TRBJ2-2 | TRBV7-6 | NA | CASSVGGRSAGELFF | TGTGCCAGCAGTGTAGGGGGTAGATCGGCCGGGGAGCTGTTTTTT
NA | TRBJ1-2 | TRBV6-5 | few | CASSYASGGDGYTF | TGTGCCAGCAGTTACGCTTCCGGAGGGGATGGCTACACCTTC
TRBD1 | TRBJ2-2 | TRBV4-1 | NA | CASSQPQGAGSLWELFF | TGCGCCAGCAGCCAGCCCCAGGGGGCAGGTTCTCTCTGGGAGCTGTTTTTT
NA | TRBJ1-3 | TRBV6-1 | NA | CASSGGQDYSGNTIYF | TGTGCCAGCAGTGGGGGACAAGATTACTCTGGAAACACCATATATTTT
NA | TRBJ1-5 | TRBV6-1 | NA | CASNAGGLGNQPQHF | TGTGCCAGCAACGCCGGGGGCCTTGGCAATCAGCCCCAGCATTTT
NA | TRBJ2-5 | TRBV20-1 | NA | CSATPQETQYF | TGCAGTGCCACCCCACAAGAGACCCAGTACTTC
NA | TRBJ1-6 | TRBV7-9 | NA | CASSYDGFRGSNSPLHF | TGTGCCAGCAGTTACGACGGGTTTCGCGGATCAAATTCACCCCTCCACTTT
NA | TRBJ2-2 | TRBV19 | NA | CASSIEGTNTGELFF | TGTGCCAGTTCGATTGAGGGCACGAACACCGGGGAGCTGTTTTTT
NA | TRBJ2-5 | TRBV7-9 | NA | CASGRGETQYF | TGTGCCAGCGGGAGAGGGGAGACCCAGTACTTC
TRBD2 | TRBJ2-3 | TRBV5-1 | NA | CASSPGTSGITDTQYF | TGCGCCAGCAGCCCCGGGACTAGCGGGATCACAGATACGCAGTATTTT
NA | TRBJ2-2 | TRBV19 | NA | CASRSNAGNTGELFF | TGTGCCAGTAGGTCCAACGCCGGAAACACCGGGGAGCTGTTTTTT
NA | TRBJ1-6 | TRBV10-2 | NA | CASSESSEGSNSPLHF | TGCGCCAGCAGTGAGTCGTCGGAGGGCTCTAATTCACCCCTCCACTTT
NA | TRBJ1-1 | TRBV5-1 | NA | CASSLAGPAEEFYSEAFF | TGCGCCAGCAGCTTGGCAGGCCCGGCCGAGGAGTTTTACTCTGAAGCTTTCTTT
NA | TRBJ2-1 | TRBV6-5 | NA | CASSSINNEQFF | TGTGCCAGCAGTTCCATTAACAATGAGCAGTTCTTC
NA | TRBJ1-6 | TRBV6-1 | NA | CASSEPNIGSPLHF | TGTGCCAGCAGTGAGCCCAACATCGGTTCACCCCTCCACTTT
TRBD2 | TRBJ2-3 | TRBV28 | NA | CASRETGGPSTDTQYF | TGTGCCAGCAGGGAAACGGGAGGGCCTAGCACAGATACGCAGTATTTT
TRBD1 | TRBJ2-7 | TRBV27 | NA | CASSPLRTGDEQYF | TGTGCCAGCAGTCCCCTAAGGACAGGGGACGAGCAGTACTTC
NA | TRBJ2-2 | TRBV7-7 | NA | CASSLGGAGELFF | TGTGCTAGCAGCTTAGGGGGGGCCGGGGAGCTGTTTTTT
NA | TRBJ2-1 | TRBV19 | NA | CASTPTGISYNEQFF | TGTGCCAGTACCCCAACAGGGATCTCCTACAATGAGCAGTTCTTC
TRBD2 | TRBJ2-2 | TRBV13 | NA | CASSSWTSGRLGAGELFF | TGTGCCAGCAGCTCCTGGACTAGCGGGAGATTAGGGGCCGGGGAGCTGTTTTTT
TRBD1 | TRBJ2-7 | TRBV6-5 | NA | CASSYTGDSYEQYF | TGTGCCAGCAGCTATACAGGGGACTCCTACGAGCAGTACTTC
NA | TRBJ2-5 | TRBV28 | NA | CASSGDTGAPEAQYF | TGTGCCAGCAGCGGCGACACCGGAGCCCCGGAGGCCCAGTACTTC
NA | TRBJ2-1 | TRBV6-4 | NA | CARPTGRSSYNEQFF | TGTGCCAGACCGACGGGGCGGAGCTCCTACAATGAGCAGTTCTTC
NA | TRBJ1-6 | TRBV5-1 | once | CASRGRERNSNSPLHF | TGCGCCAGCAGGGGCAGGGAACGCAACTCAAATTCACCCCTCCACTTT
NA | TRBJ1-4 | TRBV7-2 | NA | CASSFSRQLRTTNEKLFF | TGTGCCAGCAGCTTTAGTAGACAGCTCCGCACAACTAATGAAAAACTGTTTTTT
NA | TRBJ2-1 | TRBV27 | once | CASSLDLVFANEQFF | TGTGCCAGCAGTTTAGACCTAGTCTTCGCCAATGAGCAGTTCTTC
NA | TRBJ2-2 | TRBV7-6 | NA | CASSSGWGRNTGELFF | TGTGCCAGCAGCTCAGGGTGGGGGCGGAACACCGGGGAGCTGTTTTTT
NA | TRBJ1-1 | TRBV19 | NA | CASASPGVMNTEAFF | TGTGCCAGCGCAAGTCCCGGCGTTATGAACACTGAAGCTTTCTTT
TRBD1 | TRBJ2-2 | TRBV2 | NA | CASKRDSPNTGELFF | TGTGCCAGTAAACGGGACAGCCCGAACACCGGGGAGCTGTTTTTT
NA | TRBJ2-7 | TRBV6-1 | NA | CASSSSSVSYEQYF | TGTGCCAGCAGTTCCTCCTCCGTTTCCTACGAGCAGTACTTC
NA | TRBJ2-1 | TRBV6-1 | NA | CASSTTGVGEQFF | TGTGCCAGCAGCACCACGGGGGTCGGCGAGCAGTTCTTC
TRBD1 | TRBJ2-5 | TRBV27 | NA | CASKGAGLQETQYF | TGTGCCAGCAAGGGGGCAGGGCTACAAGAGACCCAGTACTTC
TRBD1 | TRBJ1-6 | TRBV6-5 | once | CASRETGNYNSPLHF | TGTGCCAGCAGGGAGACAGGGAACTATAATTCACCCCTCCACTTT
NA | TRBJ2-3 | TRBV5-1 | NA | CASSRGTSDTQYF | TGCGCCAGCAGCCGAGGGACATCGGATACGCAGTATTTT
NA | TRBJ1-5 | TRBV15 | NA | CATSREGAGGQPQHF | TGTGCCACCAGCAGAGAGGGGGCCGGGGGTCAGCCCCAGCATTTT
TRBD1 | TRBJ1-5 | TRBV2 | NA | CASRTGQAYNQPQHF | TGTGCCAGCAGGACCGGACAGGCCTACAATCAGCCCCAGCATTTT
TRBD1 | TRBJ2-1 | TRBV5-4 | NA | CASGWTGNDNEQFF | TGTGCCAGCGGCTGGACAGGGAACGACAATGAGCAGTTCTTC
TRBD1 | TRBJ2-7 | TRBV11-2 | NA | CASSRASTGTVSYEQYF | TGTGCCAGCAGTCGCGCCTCCACCGGGACAGTCTCCTACGAGCAGTACTTC
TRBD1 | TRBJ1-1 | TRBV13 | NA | CASSSYRGGNTEAFF | TGTGCCAGCAGCTCATACAGGGGGGGAAACACTGAAGCTTTCTTT
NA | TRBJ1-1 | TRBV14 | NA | CASSPDTQNTEAFF | TGTGCCAGCAGCCCGGACACTCAGAACACTGAAGCTTTCTTT
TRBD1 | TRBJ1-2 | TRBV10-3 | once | CAISESRMGQGVSGYGYTF | TGTGCCATCAGTGAGTCGAGAATGGGACAGGGGGTGTCGGGCTATGGCTACACCTTC
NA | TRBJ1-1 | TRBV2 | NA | CASSLMNTEAFF | TGTGCCAGCAGTCTTATGAACACTGAAGCTTTCTTT
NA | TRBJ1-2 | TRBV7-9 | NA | CASTLPRQGPRVTF | TGTGCCAGCACCCTCCCCCGACAAGGGCCGAGGGTAACCTTC
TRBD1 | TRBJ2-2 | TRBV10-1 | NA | CASRQGARAGELFF | TGCGCCAGCCGACAGGGGGCGAGGGCCGGGGAGCTGTTTTTT
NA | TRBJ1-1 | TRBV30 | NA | CAWSVGRWTEAFF | TGTGCCTGGAGTGTGGGGAGGTGGACTGAAGCTTTCTTT
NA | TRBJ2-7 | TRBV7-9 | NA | CASSPQGPDEQYF | TGTGCCAGCAGCCCACAGGGACCCGACGAGCAGTACTTC
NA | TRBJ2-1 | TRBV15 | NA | CATSREGAGRHNEQFF | TGTGCCACCAGCAGAGAGGGAGCCGGCCGACACAATGAGCAGTTCTTC
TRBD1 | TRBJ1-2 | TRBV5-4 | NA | CASSNGTGRGIYGYTF | TGTGCCAGCAGCAACGGGACAGGTCGTGGGATTTATGGCTACACCTTC
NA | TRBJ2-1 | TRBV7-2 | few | CASSPQGRGEQFF | TGTGCCAGCAGCCCTCAGGGGCGGGGGGAGCAGTTCTTC
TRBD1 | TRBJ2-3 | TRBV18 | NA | CASSLTGGPSTDTQYF | TGTGCCAGCTCACTTACAGGGGGCCCGAGCACAGATACGCAGTATTTT
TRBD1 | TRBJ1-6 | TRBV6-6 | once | CASSLPGQGSPLHF | TGTGCCAGCAGCCTCCCGGGACAGGGGTCACCCCTCCACTTT
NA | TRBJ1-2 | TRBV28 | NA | CASSLVGVKYTF | TGTGCCAGCAGTTTAGTAGGGGTCAAATACACCTTC
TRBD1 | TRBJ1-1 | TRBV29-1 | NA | CSTRMTGPAEAFF | TGCAGCACCCGAATGACAGGGCCGGCTGAAGCTTTCTTT
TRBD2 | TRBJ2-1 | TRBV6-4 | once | CASSALAGGSDEQFF | TGTGCCAGCAGTGCCCTAGCGGGTGGGTCCGATGAGCAGTTCTTC